This T cell receptor (beta chain) appears in the sequencing data of a study of T-cell reconstitution after alpha-beta-depleted transplantation in children. The sample holds many counts of this clonotype. This CDR3 contains 12 residues. V was clipped by 9 bases and J by 1 base, with 5 bases between them. The germline gives CDR1 KGHDR, CDR2 SFDVKD. Unique molecular identifiers tagged the TCRbeta library. TCRdb itself ran the PCR reads through MiXCR, one entry per CDR3 protein. The sample carries about 420,000 distinct CDR3 sequences, 11% recorded once. This TCR was sampled from a human donor who donated a stem cell graft to a child with acute myeloid leukemia. The gene calls are TRBV24-1 and TRBJ2-2; D is undetermined. The material sequenced was PBMCs from the stem cell graft donor, taken from the stem cell graft. DNA for the CDR3: TGTGCCACCGGCCAGAACACCGGGGAGCTGTTTTTT. Amino acid sequence: CATGQNTGELFF.